The 5 T cell receptor beta chains given below trace back to one sample, sequenced in a study of shared clonotypes between healthy human individuals. CD8 cells regarded as naive lacked CD45RO, were positively chosen for CCR7, and omitted terminally differentiated effector memory CD45RA+ cells. This table comes from immunoSEQ multiplex PCR, and its TCRdb copy is limited to in-frame clones, with some not included. The profile shows approximately 1.9 million clones, 93% of them singletons. Material: naive CD8+ T cells from PBMCs. The receptors originated from a man aged 18 to 35 in good health. Some clones in this sample may be carry-over from other donors' samples.

V usage is TRBV5-1 and J usage is TRBJ2-1, with 11 bases matching TRBD2. CDR3 length: 14 residues. Germline V gives CDR1 SGHRS, CDR2 YFSETQ. V lost 1 base, J lost 7 bases, and 1 base stayed unmatched. This CDR3 reads CASSLTSGRNEQFF. For the CDR3, the DNA is TGCGCCAGCAGCTTGACTAGCGGGAGAAATGAGCAGTTCTTC.

This clone has a handful of counts. This chain connects TRBV9 to TRBJ2-2; D not certain. Germline values: CDR1 SGDLS, CDR2 YYNGEE. This CDR3 comprises 12 residues. Trimming left V 4 bases short and J 11 bases short, with 12 bases between. CDR3 amino acids: CASSPGPQELFF. The CDR3 DNA is TGTGCCAGCAGCCCCGGGCCACAAGAGCTGTTTTTT.

This chain joins TRBV9 and TRBJ1-4, with TRBD1 matching over 7 bases. The CDR3 runs to 17 residues. Germline V gives CDR1 SGDLS, CDR2 YYNGEE. V lost 3 bases, J lost 0 bases, and 8 bases stayed unmatched. The CDR3 nucleotides are TGTGCCAGCAGCGCCCTTAGGGGGCCCACAACTAATGAAAAACTGTTTTTT. It encodes CASSALRGPTTNEKLFF. The full variable domain, its missing parts supplied by reference TRBV9 and TRBJ1-4, is DSGVTQTPKHLITATGQRVTLRCSPRSGDLSVYWYQQSLDQGLQFLIQYYNGEERAKGNILERFSAQQFPDLHSELNLSSLELGDSALYFCASSALRGPTTNEKLFFGSGTQLSVL.

This clone was found a few times. The sample carries other DNA sequences with the same CDR3. V and J are TRBV11-2 and TRBJ2-2; D is unclear. The germline CDR1 and CDR2 sequences are SGHAT and FQNNGV. Between the trimmed V and J ends, which lost 2 bases and 8 bases, there was a span of 3 bases. This CDR3 is 11 amino acids long. This CDR3 reads CASSLPGELFF. The CDR3 region has the DNA TGTGCCAGCAGCTTACCTGGGGAGCTGTTTTTT.

The genes are TRBV5-6 and TRBJ1-1; 9 bases are shared with TRBD1. From germline, CDR1 is SGHDT and CDR2 YYEEEE. The CDR3 extends over 14 amino acids. The V segment lost 3 bases and the J segment 11 bases; nucleotides outside the gene matches: 11. In DNA, the CDR3 is TGTGCCAGCAGCTGGGACAGGGACTCCCGTTGGGCTTTCTTT. This codes for CASSWDRDSRWAFF.